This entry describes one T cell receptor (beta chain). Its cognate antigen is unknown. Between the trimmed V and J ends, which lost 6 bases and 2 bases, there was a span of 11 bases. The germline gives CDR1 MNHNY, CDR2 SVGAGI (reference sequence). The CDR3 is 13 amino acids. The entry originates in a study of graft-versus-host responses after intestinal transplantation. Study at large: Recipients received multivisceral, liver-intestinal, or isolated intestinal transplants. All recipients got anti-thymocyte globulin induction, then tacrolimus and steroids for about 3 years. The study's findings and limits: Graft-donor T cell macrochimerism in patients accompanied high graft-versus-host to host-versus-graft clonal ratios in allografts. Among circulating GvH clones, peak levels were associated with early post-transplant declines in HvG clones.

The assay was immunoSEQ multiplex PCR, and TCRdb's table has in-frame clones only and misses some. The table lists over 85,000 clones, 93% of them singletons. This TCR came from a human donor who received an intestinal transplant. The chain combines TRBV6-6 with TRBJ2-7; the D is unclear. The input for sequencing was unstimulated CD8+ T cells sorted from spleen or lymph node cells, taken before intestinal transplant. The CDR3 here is CASSLRQTYEQYF. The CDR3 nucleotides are TGTGCCAGCAGCCTCAGACAAACCTACGAGCAGTACTTC.